These T cell receptor beta chains were read from a single sample in a study of T cell changes during pregnancy in multiple sclerosis. Using immunoSEQ multiplex PCR, the repertoire was profiled, and TCRdb retains in-frame clones only, with some absent. The top ten hold around 4.7% of the sample, which has about 50,000 clones, approximately 94% seen once. Sequenced material: CD8+ T cells from peripheral blood mononuclear cells, taken in the first trimester of pregnancy. Receptors originate from a female donor with multiple sclerosis, enrolled in a pregnancy study. Each CDR3 is given with its conserved first and last residue. D genes are given only for firm matches. Some rows mark clone size as missing; the rest say once, few, many or name a class of expanded clone.

j_gene	v_gene	d_gene	abundance	CDR3aa	CDR3nt
TRBJ2-1	TRBV29-1	.	.	CSVEGLQYNEQFF	TGCAGCGTTGAGGGACTGCAATACAATGAGCAGTTCTTC
TRBJ2-7	TRBV27	TRBD2	.	CASSLGGLAGEQYF	TGTGCCAGCAGTTTAGGAGGACTAGCGGGCGAGCAGTACTTC
TRBJ2-1	TRBV2	TRBD2	.	CASRTTSGSPNEQFF	TGTGCCAGCAGGACGACTAGCGGGAGTCCAAATGAGCAGTTCTTC
TRBJ2-2	TRBV27	.	.	CASSLMAGVTGELFF	TGTGCCAGCAGTTTAATGGCAGGGGTCACCGGGGAGCTGTTTTTT
TRBJ1-1	TRBV16	TRBD1	.	CASSQAGGGGTEAFF	TGTGCCAGCAGCCAAGCAGGGGGTGGAGGCACTGAAGCTTTCTTT
TRBJ2-7	TRBV28	TRBD1	.	CASSLARGQYEQYF	TGTGCCAGCAGTTTAGCGAGGGGGCAATACGAGCAGTACTTC
TRBJ1-3	TRBV13	.	.	CASSWGISGNTIYF	TGTGCCAGCAGTTGGGGCATCTCTGGAAACACCATATATTTT
TRBJ2-1	TRBV5-4	.	.	CATEGSYNEQFF	TGTGCCACCGAGGGCTCCTACAATGAGCAGTTCTTC
TRBJ1-2	TRBV27	.	once	CASSPQRDDGLGYTF	TGTGCCAGCAGCCCTCAGAGGGATGACGGGCTTGGCTACACCTTC
TRBJ1-2	TRBV25-1	TRBD1	.	CASSALDREVVGYGYTF	TGTGCCAGCAGTGCACTGGACAGGGAGGTAGTTGGCTATGGCTACACCTTC
TRBJ1-1	TRBV7-9	.	.	CASSFNRVTMNTEAFF	TGTGCCAGCAGCTTCAACAGGGTTACTATGAACACTGAAGCTTTCTTT
TRBJ2-7	TRBV7-8	TRBD2	.	CASSLAGSGSGEQYF	TGTGCCAGCAGCTTAGCGGGTAGCGGGAGTGGCGAGCAGTACTTC
TRBJ1-3	TRBV7-9	.	.	CAGRAGNTIYF	TGTGCCGGGAGGGCTGGAAACACCATATATTTT
TRBJ2-7	TRBV11-2	TRBD2	.	CASSSAGGSYEQYF	TGTGCCAGCAGCTCAGCGGGAGGGTCCTACGAGCAGTACTTC
TRBJ2-3	TRBV20-1	.	once	CSARQTGTQYF	TGCAGTGCTCGACAGACCGGTACGCAGTATTTT
TRBJ1-1	TRBV28	.	.	CASSPGFNTEAFF	TGTGCCAGCAGCCCAGGGTTCAACACTGAAGCTTTCTTT
TRBJ2-1	TRBV7-9	.	medium-sized	CASSWAQNEQFF	TGTGCCAGCAGCTGGGCACAAAATGAGCAGTTCTTC
TRBJ2-1	TRBV11-2	TRBD2	.	CASSLSGRAGNEQFF	TGTGCCAGCAGCTTAAGCGGGAGGGCAGGAAATGAGCAGTTCTTC
TRBJ2-7	TRBV2	.	.	CASSEGILYEQYF	TGTGCCAGCAGTGAGGGCATACTTTACGAGCAGTACTTC
TRBJ2-5	TRBV5-4	TRBD1	.	CASSSDRGRVRETQYF	TGTGCCAGCAGCTCCGACAGGGGCAGGGTGAGAGAGACCCAGTACTTC
TRBJ2-7	TRBV7-6	TRBD1	.	CASSPTGFEQYF	TGTGCCAGCAGCCCGACAGGGTTCGAGCAGTACTTC
TRBJ2-2	TRBV21-1	.	.	CASRLAGGHTGELFF	TGTGCCAGCCGTCTAGCGGGAGGGCATACCGGGGAGCTGTTTTTT
TRBJ1-6	TRBV6-1	.	.	CASSARRGGDSPLHF	TGTGCCAGCAGTGCCCGGAGGGGAGGGGATTCACCCCTCCACTTT
TRBJ2-1	TRBV5-4	TRBD2	.	CASSPSGGGNEQFF	TGTGCCAGCAGCCCCTCGGGCGGGGGCAATGAGCAGTTCTTC
TRBJ2-5	TRBV7-2	TRBD2	once	CASSTRRTSGLQETQYF	TGTGCCAGCAGCACTCGTAGGACTAGCGGACTCCAAGAGACCCAGTACTTC
TRBJ1-1	TRBV6-1	.	.	CASTQRVGFEAFF	TGTGCCAGCACCCAACGGGTTGGATTTGAAGCTTTCTTT
TRBJ2-1	TRBV7-3	.	.	CASSPTPGSYNEQFF	TGTGCCAGCAGCCCTACCCCGGGGTCCTACAATGAGCAGTTCTTC
TRBJ2-7	TRBV4-3	.	.	CASSQGVAYEQYF	TGCGCCAGCAGCCAAGGTGTAGCCTACGAGCAGTACTTC
TRBJ2-1	TRBV7-9	TRBD2	few	CASSLFASGGEIQFF	TGTGCCAGCAGCTTATTCGCTAGCGGGGGGGAGATTCAGTTCTTC
TRBJ2-7	TRBV7-2	.	.	CASSPGQGTYEQYF	TGTGCCAGCAGCCCTGGGCAGGGGACCTACGAGCAGTACTTC
TRBJ2-1	TRBV19	TRBD2	.	CASSPRLAGNEQFF	TGTGCCAGTAGTCCACGACTAGCGGGCAATGAGCAGTTCTTC
TRBJ1-4	TRBV5-1	TRBD1	.	CASSPYRDRGRGEHGNEKLFF	TGCGCCAGCAGCCCGTACCGGGACAGGGGGCGAGGGGAACATGGGAATGAAAAACTGTTTTTT
TRBJ2-5	TRBV6-5	TRBD2	.	CASRLAGGKGETQYF	TGTGCCAGCAGACTAGCGGGAGGAAAAGGAGAGACCCAGTACTTC
TRBJ1-4	TRBV15	TRBD1	.	CATNDRAGNGKLFF	TGTGCCACGAACGACAGGGCTGGGAATGGAAAACTGTTTTTT
TRBJ1-2	TRBV27	.	.	CASSLSGDYGYTF	TGTGCCAGCAGTTTATCAGGGGACTATGGCTACACCTTC